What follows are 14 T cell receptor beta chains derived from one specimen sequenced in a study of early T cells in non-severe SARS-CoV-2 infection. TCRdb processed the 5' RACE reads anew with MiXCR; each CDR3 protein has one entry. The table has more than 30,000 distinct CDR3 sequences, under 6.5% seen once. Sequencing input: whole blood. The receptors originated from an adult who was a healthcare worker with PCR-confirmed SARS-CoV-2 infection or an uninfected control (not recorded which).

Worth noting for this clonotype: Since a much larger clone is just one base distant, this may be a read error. As DNA, the CDR3 is TGTGCCAGCAGCTTACGAAGGTCGAATACGCAGTATTTT. Translating gives CASSLRRSNTQYF. V gene TRBV7-6 combines with J gene TRBJ2-3, with unresolved D. This CDR3 has 13 residues. Trimming removed 2 bases from V and 7 bases from J, with 10 bases in between. The V gene's germline CDR1 is SGHVS and CDR2 FNYEAQ.

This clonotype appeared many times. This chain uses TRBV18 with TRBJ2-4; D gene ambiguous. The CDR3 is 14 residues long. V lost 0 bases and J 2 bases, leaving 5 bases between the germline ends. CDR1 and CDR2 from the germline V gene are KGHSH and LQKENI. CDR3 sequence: CASSPPGSKNIQYF. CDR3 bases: TGTGCCAGCTCACCACCCGGGTCCAAAAACATTCAGTACTTC.

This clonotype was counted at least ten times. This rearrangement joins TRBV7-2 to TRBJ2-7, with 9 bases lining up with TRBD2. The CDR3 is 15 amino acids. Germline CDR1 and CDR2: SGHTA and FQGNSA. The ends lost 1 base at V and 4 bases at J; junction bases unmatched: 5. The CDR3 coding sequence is TGTGCCAGCAGCTTAGTGGCAGCGGGAGGTTACGAGCAGTACTTC. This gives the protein CASSLVAAGGYEQYF.

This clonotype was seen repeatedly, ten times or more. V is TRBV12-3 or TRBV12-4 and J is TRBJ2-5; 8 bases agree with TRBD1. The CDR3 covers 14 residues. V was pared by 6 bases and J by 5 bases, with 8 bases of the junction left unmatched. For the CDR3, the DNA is TGTGCCAGCAGAAGAACAGGGGGTCCGGAGACCCAGTACTTC. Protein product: CASRRTGGPETQYF.

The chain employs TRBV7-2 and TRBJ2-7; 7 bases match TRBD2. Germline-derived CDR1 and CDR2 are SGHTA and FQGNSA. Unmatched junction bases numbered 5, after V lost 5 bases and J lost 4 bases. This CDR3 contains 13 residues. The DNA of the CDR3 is TGTGCCAGCAGCAGAGGACTAGAGTACGAGCAGTACTTC. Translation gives CASSRGLEYEQYF.

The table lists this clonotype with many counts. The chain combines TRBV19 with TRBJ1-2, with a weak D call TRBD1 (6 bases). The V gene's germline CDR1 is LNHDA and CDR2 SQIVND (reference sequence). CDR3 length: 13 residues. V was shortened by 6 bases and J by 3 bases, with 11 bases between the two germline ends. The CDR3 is CASSRGWDYGYTF. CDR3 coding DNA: TGTGCCAGTAGCAGGGGCTGGGACTATGGCTACACCTTC.

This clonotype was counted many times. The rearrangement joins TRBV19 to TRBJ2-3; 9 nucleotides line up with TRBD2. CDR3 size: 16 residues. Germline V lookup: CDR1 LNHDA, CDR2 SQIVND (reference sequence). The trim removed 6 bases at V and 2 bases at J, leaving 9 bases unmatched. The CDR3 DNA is TGTGCCAGTAGACGACTAGCGGAGGTGGACACAGATACGCAGTATTTT. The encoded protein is CASRRLAEVDTDTQYF.

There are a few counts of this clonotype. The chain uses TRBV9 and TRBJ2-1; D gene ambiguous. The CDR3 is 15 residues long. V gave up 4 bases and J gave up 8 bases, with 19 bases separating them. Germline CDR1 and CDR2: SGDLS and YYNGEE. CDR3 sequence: CASSPHAAVLDEQFF. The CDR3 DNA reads TGTGCCAGCAGCCCCCACGCGGCGGTTCTGGATGAGCAGTTCTTC.

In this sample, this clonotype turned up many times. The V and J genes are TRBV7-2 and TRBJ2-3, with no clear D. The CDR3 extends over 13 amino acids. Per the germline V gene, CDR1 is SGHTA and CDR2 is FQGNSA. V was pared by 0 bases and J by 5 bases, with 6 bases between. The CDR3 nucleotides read TGTGCCAGCAGCTTAGCTAGGGAAGATACGCAGTATTTT. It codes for CASSLAREDTQYF.

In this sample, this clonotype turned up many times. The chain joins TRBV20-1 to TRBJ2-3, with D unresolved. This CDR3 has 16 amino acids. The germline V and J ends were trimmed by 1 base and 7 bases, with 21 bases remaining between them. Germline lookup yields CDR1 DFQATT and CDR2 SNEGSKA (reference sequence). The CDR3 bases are TGCAGTGCTAGAGGGTCCTCGTCTGACTCGTTTTATACGCAGTATTTT. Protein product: CSARGSSSDSFYTQYF.

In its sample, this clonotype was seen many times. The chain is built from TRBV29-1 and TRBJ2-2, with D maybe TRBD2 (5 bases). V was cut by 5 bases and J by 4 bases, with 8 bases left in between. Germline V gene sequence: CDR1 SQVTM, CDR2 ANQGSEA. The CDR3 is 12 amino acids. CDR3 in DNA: TGCAGCGTTCCGGCGGGCACCGGGGAGCTGTTTTTT. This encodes CSVPAGTGELFF.

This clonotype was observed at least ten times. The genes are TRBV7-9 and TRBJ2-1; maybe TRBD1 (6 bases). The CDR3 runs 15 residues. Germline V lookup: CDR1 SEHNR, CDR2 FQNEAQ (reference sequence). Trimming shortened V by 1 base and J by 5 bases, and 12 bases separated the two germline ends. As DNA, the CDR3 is TGTGCCAGCAGCTTAGAGACGGGGACAAACAATGAGCAGTTCTTC. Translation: CASSLETGTNNEQFF.

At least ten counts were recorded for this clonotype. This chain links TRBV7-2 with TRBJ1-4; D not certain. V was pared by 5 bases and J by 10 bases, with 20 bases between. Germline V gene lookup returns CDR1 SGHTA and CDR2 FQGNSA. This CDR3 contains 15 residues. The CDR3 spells CASSPNGMGVGKLFF. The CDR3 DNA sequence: TGTGCCAGCAGCCCAAATGGGATGGGTGTTGGAAAACTGTTTTTT.

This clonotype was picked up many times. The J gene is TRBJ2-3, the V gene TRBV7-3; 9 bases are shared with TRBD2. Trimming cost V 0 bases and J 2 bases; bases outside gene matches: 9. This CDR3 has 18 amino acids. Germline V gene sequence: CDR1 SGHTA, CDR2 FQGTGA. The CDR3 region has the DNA TGTGCCAGCAGCTTAACTAGCGGGGGATCCTCTAACACAGATACGCAGTATTTT. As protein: CASSLTSGGSSNTDTQYF.